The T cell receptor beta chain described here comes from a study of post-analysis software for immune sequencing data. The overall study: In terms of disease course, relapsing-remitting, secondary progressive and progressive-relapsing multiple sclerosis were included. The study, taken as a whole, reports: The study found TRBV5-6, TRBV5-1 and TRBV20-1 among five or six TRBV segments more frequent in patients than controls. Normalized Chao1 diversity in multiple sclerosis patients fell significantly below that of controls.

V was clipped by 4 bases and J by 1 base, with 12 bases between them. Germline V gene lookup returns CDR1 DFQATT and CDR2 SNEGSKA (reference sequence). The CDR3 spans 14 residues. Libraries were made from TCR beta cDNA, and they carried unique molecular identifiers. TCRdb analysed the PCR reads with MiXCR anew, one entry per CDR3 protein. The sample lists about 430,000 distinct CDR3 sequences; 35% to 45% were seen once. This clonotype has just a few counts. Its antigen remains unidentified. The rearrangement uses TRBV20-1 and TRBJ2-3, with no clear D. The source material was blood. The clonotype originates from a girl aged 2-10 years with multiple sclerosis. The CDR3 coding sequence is TGCAGTGCTACAGGAGTTGGGGGCACAGATACGCAGTATTTT. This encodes CSATGVGGTDTQYF.